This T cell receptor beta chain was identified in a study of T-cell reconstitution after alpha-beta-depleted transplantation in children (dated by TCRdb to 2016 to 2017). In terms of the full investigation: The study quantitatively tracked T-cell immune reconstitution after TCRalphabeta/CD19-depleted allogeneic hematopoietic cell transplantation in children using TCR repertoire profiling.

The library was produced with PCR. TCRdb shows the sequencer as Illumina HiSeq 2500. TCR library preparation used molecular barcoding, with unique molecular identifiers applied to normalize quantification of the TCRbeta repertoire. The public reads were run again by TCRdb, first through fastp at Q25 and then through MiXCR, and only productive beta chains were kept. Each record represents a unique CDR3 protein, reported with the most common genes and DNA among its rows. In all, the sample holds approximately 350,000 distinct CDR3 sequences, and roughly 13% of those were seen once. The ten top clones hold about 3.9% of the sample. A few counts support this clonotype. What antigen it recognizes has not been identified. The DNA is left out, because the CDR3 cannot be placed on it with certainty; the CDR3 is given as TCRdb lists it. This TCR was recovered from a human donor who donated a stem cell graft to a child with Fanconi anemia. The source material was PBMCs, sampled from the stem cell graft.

CDR3 region: CASSLFGSGPPLSTDTQYF. The rearrangement joined TRBV11-2 to TRBJ2-3; the table's D call of TRBD1 was not tested on the DNA. Its CDR3 holds 19 amino acids, cysteine through phenylalanine. CDR1 is given as SGHAT and CDR2 as FQNNGV, both from the germline V gene.